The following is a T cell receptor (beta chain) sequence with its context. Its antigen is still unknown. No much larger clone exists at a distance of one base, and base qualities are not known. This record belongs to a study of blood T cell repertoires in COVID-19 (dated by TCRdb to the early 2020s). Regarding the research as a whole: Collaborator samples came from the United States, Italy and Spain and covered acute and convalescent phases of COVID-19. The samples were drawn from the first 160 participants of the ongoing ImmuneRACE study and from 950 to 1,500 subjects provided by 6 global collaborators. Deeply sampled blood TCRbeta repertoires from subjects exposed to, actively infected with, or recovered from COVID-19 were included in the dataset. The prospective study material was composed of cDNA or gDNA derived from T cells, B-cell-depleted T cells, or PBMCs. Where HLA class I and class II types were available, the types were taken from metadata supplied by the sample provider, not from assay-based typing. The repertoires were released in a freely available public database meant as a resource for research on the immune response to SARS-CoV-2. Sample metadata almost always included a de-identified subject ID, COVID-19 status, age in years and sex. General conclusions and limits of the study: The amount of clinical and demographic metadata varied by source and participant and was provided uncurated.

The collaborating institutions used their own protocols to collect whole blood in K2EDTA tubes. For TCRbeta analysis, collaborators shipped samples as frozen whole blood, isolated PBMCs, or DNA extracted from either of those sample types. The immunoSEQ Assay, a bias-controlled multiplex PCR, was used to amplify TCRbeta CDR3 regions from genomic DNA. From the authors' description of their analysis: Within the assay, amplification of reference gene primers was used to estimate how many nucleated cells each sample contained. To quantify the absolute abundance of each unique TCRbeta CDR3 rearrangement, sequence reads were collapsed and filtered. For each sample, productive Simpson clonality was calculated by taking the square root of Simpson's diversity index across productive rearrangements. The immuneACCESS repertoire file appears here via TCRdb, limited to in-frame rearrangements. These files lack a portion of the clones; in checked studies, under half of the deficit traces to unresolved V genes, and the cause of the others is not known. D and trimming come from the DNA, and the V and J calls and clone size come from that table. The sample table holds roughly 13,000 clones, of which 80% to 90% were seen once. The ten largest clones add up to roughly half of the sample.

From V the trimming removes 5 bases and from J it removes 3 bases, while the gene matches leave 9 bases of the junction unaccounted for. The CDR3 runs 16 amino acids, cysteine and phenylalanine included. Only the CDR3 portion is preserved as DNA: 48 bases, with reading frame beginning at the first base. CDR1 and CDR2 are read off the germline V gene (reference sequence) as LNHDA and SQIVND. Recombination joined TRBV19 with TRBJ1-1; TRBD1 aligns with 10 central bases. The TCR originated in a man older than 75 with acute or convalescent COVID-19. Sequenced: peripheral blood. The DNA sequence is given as TGTGCCAGTAGTCTTGACAGGGGGCTAGCTGACACTGAAGCTTTCTTT. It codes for CASSLDRGLADTEAFF.